The following is a TCR beta chain sequence with its context. This entry is derived from a study of cytomegalovirus exposure and HLA in healthy donors. Deletions cut 1 base from V and 5 bases from J, with 15 bases between. Germline values: CDR1 SGHRS, CDR2 YFSETQ. CDR3 length: 15 amino acids. Researchers ran the PCR with 60 Vbeta and 13 Jbeta primers. Generated by immunoSEQ multiplex PCR, the TCRdb table keeps only in-frame clones and is missing some. Of about 120,000 clones in the sample, around 66% were seen once. This TCR was sampled from a middle-aged woman in good health and CMV-seropositive. What was sequenced was PBMCs. The rearrangement links TRBV5-1 to TRBJ1-1; D gene unclear. The CDR3 coding sequence is TGCGCCAGCAGCTTGATCCCCAGGAGGGATACTGAAGCTTTCTTT. Encoded protein: CASSLIPRRDTEAFF.